Each of the 13 T cell receptor beta chains below was sequenced from the same sample in a study of CD8+ T cells in alopecia areata. Investigators isolated RNA and reverse transcribed it into cDNA to act as the sequencing template. Sequenced by immunoSEQ multiplex PCR; TCRdb stores in-frame clones only, minus some. The table has about 150,000 clones, 45% to 65% seen once. Regarding treatment: oral pan-JAK inhibitor, 5-10 mg twice daily. Sequenced here: CD8+ T cells sorted from blood, sampled at week 4, from a patient treated with tofacitinib. Receptor source: a human donor with alopecia areata.

This chain links TRBV7-2 with TRBJ1-1, with 12 bases matching TRBD1. Trimming at V came to 3 bases and at J to 5 bases, leaving 7 bases not matched to a gene. The V gene's germline CDR1 is SGHTA and CDR2 FQGNSA. The CDR3 extends over 16 amino acids. The CDR3 spells CASSLGTGGAFTEAFF. DNA of the CDR3: TGTGCCAGCAGCTTGGGGACAGGGGGCGCCTTTACTGAAGCTTTCTTT.

This chain connects TRBV30 to TRBJ2-7; D not certain. CDR3 length: 14 residues. In germline, CDR1 is GTSNPN, CDR2 SVGIG (reference sequence). With 8 bases removed from V and 2 bases from J, the gap between germline ends came to 19 bases. The CDR3 loop reads CASSYSGPTYEQYF. In nucleotides, the CDR3 is TGTGCCAGCAGTTACTCCGGACCCACCTACGAGCAGTACTTC.

The rearrangement uses TRBV4-3 and TRBJ2-1, with a possible D match to TRBD2 (6 bases). V lost 0 bases to trimming and J lost 0 bases, with 18 bases between them. The CDR3 runs to 19 residues. The germline V gene has CDR1 LGHNA and CDR2 YSLEER. The CDR3 DNA follows: TGCGCCAGCAGCCAAGATGGAGGGTGGGGGGAATACTCCTACAATGAGCAGTTCTTC. It encodes CASSQDGGWGEYSYNEQFF.

V gene TRBV19 combines with J gene TRBJ2-3; 10 bases match TRBD1. The germline V gene encodes CDR1 LNHDA and CDR2 SQIVND (reference sequence). The CDR3 is 16 residues long. The junction had 9 bases not matched to a gene; V was cut back by 5 bases and J by 4 bases. The CDR3 nucleotides read TGTGCCAGTAGTTCCCAAGGACAGGGGGATGCAGATACGCAGTATTTT. Its protein is CASSSQGQGDADTQYF.

The chain combines TRBV27 with TRBJ2-7; 10 positions agree with TRBD2. CDR3 length: 15 amino acids. Germline CDR1 reads MNHEY; CDR2 reads SMNVEV (reference sequence). V lost 6 bases and J lost 7; bases outside the gene matches: 12. CDR3 nucleotides: TGTGCCAGCAGCCCACTTAGCGGGGGGTCCCCGGAGCAGTACTTC. Amino acids: CASSPLSGGSPEQYF.

This clone was counted between two and nine times. The chain uses TRBV19 and TRBJ1-5; D not resolved. The ends were cut back, 6 bases at V and 6 bases at J, with 15 bases in the middle. From germline, CDR1 is LNHDA and CDR2 SQIVND (reference sequence). The CDR3 totals 14 residues. The CDR3 DNA reads TGTGCCAGTAGGGCCGGAGGATATGGTCAGCCCCAGCATTTT. Encoded protein: CASRAGGYGQPQHF.

This clone was counted only a few times. CDR3 amino acids: CASSPGTASAAKNIQYF. DNA for the CDR3: TGTGCCAGCAGTCCCGGGACAGCTTCGGCAGCCAAAAACATTCAGTACTTC. J is TRBJ2-4 and V is TRBV14, with 7 positions matching TRBD1. Germline values: CDR1 SGHDN, CDR2 FVKESK. Trimming at V came to 6 bases and at J to 0 bases, leaving 11 bases not matched to a gene. This CDR3 has 17 residues.

On this clone: A much more abundant neighbour one base away suggests this may be a read error. Other DNA sequences in this specimen translate into the identical CDR3. V is TRBV6-5 and J is TRBJ1-1; a possible D gene is TRBD1 (5 bases). Germline CDR1 is MNHEY and CDR2 is SVGAGI. Between the trimmed V and J ends, which lost 7 bases and 2 bases, there was a span of 8 bases. This CDR3 comprises 12 residues. Here the CDR3 DNA reads TGTGCCAGCAACCAGGGTAACACTGAAGCTTTCTTT. Translated, it gives CASNQGNTEAFF.

This clone came up a few times. This chain uses TRBV27 with TRBJ1-4; D call uncertain. Trimming stripped 2 bases from V and 3 bases from J, with 7 bases between. Germline loops: CDR1 MNHEY, CDR2 SMNVEV (reference sequence). The CDR3 extends over 14 amino acids. CDR3 sequence: CASSLAGPNEKLFF. CDR3 nucleotide sequence: TGTGCCAGCAGTTTAGCCGGCCCTAATGAAAAACTGTTTTTT.

V usage is TRBV5-6 and J usage is TRBJ2-7; the D gene is possibly TRBD2 (5 bases). Trimming pared 1 base from V and 4 bases from J, leaving 18 bases between. The germline CDR1 and CDR2 sequences are SGHDT and YYEEEE. There are 16 residues in the CDR3. CDR3 DNA sequence: TGTGCCAGCAGCTTGTACGTGGACCCGGGGAGTTACGAGCAGTACTTC. The encoded protein is CASSLYVDPGSYEQYF.

V usage is TRBV7-9 and J usage is TRBJ1-1, with D unresolved. The CDR3 covers 15 residues. Germline V lookup: CDR1 SEHNR, CDR2 FQNEAQ (reference sequence). V gave up 5 bases and J gave up 4 bases, with 17 bases separating them. The CDR3 spells CASSPDGFAGTEAFF. Here the CDR3 DNA reads TGTGCCAGCAGCCCGGACGGTTTTGCTGGCACTGAAGCTTTCTTT.

Concerning this clone: At one end, the junction sequence differs from germline, possibly due to a read error. This chain connects TRBV25-1 to TRBJ2-7; TRBD2 matches at 8 bases. The germline CDR1 and CDR2 sequences are MGHDK and SYGVNS. The CDR3 totals 13 residues. The CDR3 nucleotides are TGTGCCAGCAGTCTCGGGGGGGCCTCGGAGCAGCACTTC. This sequence encodes CASSLGGASEQHF.

In this sample, this clone turned up a few times. The rearrangement uses TRBV23-1 and TRBJ1-5; 7 nucleotides line up with TRBD1. TRBV23-1 is an open reading frame, and its role is uncertain. CDR3 size: 14 residues. V was clipped by 5 bases and J by 2 bases; unmatched bases: 3. The DNA for the CDR3 is TGCGCCAGCAGTTTAACAGGGGGCAATCAGCCCCAGCATTTT. Translation: CASSLTGGNQPQHF.